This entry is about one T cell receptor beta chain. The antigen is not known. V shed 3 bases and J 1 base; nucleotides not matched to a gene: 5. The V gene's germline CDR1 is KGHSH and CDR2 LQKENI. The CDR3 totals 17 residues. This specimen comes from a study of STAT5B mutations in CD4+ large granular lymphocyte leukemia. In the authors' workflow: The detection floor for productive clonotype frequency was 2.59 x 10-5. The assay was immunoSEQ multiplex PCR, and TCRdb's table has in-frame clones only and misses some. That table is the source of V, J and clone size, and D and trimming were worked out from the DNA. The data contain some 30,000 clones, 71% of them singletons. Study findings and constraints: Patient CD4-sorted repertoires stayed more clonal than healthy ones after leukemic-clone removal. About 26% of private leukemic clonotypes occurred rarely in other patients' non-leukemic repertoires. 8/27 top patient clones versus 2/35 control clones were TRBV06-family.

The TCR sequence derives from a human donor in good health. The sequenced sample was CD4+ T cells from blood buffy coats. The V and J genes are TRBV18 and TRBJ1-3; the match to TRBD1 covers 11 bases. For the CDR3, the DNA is TGTGCCAGCTCACCTCCGGGACAGGGGGTTTCTGGAAACACCATATATTTT. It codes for CASSPPGQGVSGNTIYF. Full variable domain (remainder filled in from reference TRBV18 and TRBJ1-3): NAGVMQNPRHLVRRRGQEARLRCSPMKGHSHVYWYRQLPEEGLKFMVYLQKENIIDESGMPKERFSAEFPKEGPSILRIQQVVRGDSAAYFCASSPPGQGVSGNTIYFGEGSWLTVV.